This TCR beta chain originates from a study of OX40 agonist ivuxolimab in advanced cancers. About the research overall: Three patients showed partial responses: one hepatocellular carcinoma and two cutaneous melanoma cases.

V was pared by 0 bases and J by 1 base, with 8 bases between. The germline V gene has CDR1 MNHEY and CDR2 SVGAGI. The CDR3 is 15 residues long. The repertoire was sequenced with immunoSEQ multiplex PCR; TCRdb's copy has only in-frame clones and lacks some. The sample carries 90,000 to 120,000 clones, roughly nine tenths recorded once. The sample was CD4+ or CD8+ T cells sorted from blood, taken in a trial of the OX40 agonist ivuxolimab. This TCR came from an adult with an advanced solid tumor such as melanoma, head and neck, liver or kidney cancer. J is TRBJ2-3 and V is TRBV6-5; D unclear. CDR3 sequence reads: CASSYSSRRTDTQYF. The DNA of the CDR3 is TGTGCCAGCAGTTACTCGTCAAGACGCACAGATACGCAGTATTTT.